This T cell receptor (beta chain) was recorded in a study of T cells expressing NK-cell markers. As for the study in general: One of eight sequenced donors was HCMV-seronegative; the other seven were seropositive.

TCRdb re-called the 5' RACE reads; every CDR3 protein appears as one record, without DNA. The table for this sample gives some 300,000 distinct CDR3 sequences. The length of the CDR3 is 13 residues. This chain links TRBV12-3 or TRBV12-4 with TRBJ2-7; the TRBD1 assignment by TCRdb is unverifiable without DNA. Sequencing used blood T cells: a sorted CD56 or NKG2C T cell subset, CD4+ or CD8+ T cells, or bulk PBMC T cells (not recorded which). The TCR sequence derives from a young man in good health. This CDR3 is CASSALQGGEQYF.